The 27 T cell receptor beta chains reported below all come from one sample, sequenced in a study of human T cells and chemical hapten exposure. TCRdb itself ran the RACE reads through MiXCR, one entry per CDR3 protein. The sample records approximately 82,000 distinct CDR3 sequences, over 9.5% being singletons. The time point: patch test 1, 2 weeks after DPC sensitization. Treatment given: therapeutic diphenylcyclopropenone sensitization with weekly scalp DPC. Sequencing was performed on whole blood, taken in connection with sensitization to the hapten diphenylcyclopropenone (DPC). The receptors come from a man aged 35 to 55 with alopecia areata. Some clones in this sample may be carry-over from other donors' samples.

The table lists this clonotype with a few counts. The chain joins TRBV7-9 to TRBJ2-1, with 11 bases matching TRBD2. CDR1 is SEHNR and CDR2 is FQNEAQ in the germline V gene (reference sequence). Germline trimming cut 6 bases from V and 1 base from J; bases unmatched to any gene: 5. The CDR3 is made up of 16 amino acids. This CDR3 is CASRRLAGISYNEQFF. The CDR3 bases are TGTGCCAGCAGAAGACTAGCGGGAATATCCTACAATGAGCAGTTCTTC.

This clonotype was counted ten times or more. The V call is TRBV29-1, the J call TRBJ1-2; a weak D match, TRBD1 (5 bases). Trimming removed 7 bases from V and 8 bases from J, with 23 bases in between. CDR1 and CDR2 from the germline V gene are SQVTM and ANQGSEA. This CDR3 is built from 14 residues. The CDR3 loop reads CSARLGGFLKGYTF. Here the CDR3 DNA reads TGCAGCGCCCGGCTGGGGGGGTTTCTGAAGGGCTACACCTTC. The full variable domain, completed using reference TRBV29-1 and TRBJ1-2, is SAVISQKPSRDICQRGTSLTIQCQVDSQVTMMFWYRQQPGQSLTLIATANQGSEATYESGFVIDKFPISRPNLTFSTLTVSNMSPEDSSIYLCSARLGGFLKGYTFGSGTRLTVV.

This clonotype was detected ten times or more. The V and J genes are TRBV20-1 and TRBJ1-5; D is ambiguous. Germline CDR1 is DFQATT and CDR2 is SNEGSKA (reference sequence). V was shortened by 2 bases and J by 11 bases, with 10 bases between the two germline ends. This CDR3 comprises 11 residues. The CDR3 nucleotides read TGCAGTGCTAGACAGCCTCAAGCCCAGCATTTT. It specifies CSARQPQAQHF.

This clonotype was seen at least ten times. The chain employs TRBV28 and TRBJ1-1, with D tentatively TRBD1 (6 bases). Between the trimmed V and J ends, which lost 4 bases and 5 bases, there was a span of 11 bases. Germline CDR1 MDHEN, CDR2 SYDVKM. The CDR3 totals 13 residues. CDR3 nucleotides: TGTGCCAGCAGTTGGGGGGCGGGAACTGAAGCTTTCTTT. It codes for CASSWGAGTEAFF.

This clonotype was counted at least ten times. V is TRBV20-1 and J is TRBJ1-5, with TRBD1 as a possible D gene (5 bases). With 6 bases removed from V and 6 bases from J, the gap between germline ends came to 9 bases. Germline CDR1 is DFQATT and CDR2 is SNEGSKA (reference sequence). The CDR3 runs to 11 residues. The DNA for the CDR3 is TGCAGTGCGGGGGACCTTCAGCCCCAGCATTTT. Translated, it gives CSAGDLQPQHF.

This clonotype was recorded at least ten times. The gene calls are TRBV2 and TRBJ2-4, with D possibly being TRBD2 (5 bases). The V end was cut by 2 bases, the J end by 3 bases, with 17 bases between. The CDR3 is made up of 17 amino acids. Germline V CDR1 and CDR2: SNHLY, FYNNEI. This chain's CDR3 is CASSEKLFEGGKNIQYF. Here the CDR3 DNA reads TGTGCCAGCAGTGAAAAGTTGTTCGAAGGAGGCAAAAACATTCAGTACTTC. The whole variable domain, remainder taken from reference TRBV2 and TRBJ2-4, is EPEVTQTPSHQVTQMGQEVILRCVPISNHLYFYWYRQILGQKVEFLVSFYNNEISEKSEIFDDQFSVERPDGSNFTLKIRSTKLEDSAMYFCASSEKLFEGGKNIQYFGAGTRLSVL.

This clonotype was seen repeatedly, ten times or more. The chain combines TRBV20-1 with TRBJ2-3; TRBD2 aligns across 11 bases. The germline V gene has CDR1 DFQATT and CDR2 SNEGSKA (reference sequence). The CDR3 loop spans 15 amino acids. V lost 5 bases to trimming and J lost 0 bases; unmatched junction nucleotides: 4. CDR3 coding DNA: TGCAGTGCTCCTGGGACTAGCGGTAGCACAGATACGCAGTATTTT. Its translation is CSAPGTSGSTDTQYF.

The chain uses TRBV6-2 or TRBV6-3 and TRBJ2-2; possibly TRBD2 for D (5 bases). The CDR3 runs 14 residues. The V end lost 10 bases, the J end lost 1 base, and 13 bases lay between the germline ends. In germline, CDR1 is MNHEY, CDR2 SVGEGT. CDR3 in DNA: TGTGCCATACTGGGGAGAGTGAACACCGGGGAGCTGTTTTTT. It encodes CAILGRVNTGELFF.

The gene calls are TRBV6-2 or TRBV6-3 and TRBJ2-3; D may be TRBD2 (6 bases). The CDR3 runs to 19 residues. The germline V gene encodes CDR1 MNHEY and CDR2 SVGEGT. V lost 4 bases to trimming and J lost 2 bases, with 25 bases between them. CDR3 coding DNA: TGTGCCAGCAGTTCCGGGAAGGGAGGAAGTCGGATGAACACAGATACGCAGTATTTT. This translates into CASSSGKGGSRMNTDTQYF.

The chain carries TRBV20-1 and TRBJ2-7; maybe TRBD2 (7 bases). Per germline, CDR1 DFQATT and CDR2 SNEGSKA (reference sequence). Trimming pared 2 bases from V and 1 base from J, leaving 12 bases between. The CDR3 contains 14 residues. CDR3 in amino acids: CSARPGGWSYEQYF. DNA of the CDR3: TGCAGTGCTAGACCGGGGGGCTGGTCCTACGAGCAGTACTTC.

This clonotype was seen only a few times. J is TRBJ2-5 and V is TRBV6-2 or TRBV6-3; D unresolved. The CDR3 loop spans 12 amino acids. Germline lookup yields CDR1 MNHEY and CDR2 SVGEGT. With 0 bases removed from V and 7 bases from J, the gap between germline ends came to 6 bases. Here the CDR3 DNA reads TGTGCCAGCAGTTACTCGACGGGGACCCAGTACTTC. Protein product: CASSYSTGTQYF.

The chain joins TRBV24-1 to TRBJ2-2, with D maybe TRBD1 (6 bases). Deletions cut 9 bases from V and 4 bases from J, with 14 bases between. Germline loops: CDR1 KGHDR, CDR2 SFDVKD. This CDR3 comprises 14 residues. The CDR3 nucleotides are TGTGCCACCCAGGGGACGGCCCTCACCGGGGAGCTGTTTTTT. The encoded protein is CATQGTALTGELFF.

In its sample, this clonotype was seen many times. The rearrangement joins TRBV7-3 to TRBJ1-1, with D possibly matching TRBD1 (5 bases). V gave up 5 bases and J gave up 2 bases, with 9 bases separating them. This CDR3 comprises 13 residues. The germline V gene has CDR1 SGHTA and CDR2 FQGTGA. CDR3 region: CASSIGQNTEAFF. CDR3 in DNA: TGTGCCAGCAGCATCGGACAAAACACTGAAGCTTTCTTT.

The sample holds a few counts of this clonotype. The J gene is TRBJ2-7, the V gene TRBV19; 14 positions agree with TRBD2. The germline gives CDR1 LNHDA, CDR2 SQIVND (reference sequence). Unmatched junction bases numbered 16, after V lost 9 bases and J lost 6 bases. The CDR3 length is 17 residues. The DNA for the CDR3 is TGTGCCAGGGCCCCTCCGGGACTAGCGGGAGCCGGCCTCGAGCAGTACGTC. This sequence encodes CARAPPGLAGAGLEQYV.

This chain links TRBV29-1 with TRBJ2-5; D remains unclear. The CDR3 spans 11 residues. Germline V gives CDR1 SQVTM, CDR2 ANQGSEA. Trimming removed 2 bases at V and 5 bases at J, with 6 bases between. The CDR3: CSVEYTETQYF. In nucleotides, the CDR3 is TGCAGCGTTGAATATACGGAGACCCAGTACTTC.

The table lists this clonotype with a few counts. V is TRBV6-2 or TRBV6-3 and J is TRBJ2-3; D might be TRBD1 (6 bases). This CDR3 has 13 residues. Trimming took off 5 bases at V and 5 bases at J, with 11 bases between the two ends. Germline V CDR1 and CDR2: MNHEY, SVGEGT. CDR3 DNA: TGTGCCAGCAGTGGGGACAAACGAGATACGCAGTATTTT. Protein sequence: CASSGDKRDTQYF.

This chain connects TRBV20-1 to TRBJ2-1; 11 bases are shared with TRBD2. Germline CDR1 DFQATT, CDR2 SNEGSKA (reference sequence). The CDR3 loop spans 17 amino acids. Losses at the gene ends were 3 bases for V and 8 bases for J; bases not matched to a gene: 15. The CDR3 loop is CSASRPETSGNRDEQFF. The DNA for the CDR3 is TGCAGTGCTAGTCGCCCCGAGACTAGCGGGAATAGAGATGAGCAGTTCTTC.

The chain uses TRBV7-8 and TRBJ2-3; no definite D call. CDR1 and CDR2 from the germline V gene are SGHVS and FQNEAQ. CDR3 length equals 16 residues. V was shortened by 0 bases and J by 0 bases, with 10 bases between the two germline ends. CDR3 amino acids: CASSLAETRSTDTQYF. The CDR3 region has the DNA TGTGCCAGCAGCTTAGCCGAGACACGGAGCACAGATACGCAGTATTTT.

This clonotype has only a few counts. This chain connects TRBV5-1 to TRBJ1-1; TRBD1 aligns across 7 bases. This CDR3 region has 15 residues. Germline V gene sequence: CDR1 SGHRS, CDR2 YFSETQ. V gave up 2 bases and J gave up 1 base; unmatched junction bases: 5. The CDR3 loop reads CASSLVGQPNTEAFF. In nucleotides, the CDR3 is TGCGCCAGCAGCTTAGTGGGACAGCCGAACACTGAAGCTTTCTTT.

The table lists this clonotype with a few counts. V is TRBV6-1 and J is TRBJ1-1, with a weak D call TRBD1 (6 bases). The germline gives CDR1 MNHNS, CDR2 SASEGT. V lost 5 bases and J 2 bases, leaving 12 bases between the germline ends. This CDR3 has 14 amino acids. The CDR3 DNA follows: TGTGCCAGCAGTCCAGGGGCTTTCAACACTGAAGCTTTCTTT. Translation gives CASSPGAFNTEAFF.

This chain's CDR3 is CASSGREETQYF. The DNA for the CDR3 is TGTGCCAGCTCGGGCAGGGAAGAGACCCAGTACTTC. The gene calls are TRBV6-5 and TRBJ2-5; D perhaps matches TRBD1 (5 bases). The CDR3 is 12 residues long. Germline V gene lookup returns CDR1 MNHEY and CDR2 SVGAGI. The V and J ends lost 8 bases and 3 bases respectively, with 10 bases between them.

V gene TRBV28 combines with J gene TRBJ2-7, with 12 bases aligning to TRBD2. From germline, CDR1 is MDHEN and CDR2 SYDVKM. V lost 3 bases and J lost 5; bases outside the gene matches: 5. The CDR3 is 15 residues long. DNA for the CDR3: TGTGCCAGCAGTTTTGCTAGCGGGAGGGGGAACGAGCAGTACTTC. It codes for CASSFASGRGNEQYF.

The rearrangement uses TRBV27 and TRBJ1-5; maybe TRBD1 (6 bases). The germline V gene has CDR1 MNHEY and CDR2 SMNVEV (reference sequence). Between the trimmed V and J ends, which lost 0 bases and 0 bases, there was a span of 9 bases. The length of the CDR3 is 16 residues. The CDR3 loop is CASSLSRGGSNQPQHF. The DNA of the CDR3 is TGTGCCAGCAGTTTATCCAGGGGTGGTAGCAATCAGCCCCAGCATTTT.

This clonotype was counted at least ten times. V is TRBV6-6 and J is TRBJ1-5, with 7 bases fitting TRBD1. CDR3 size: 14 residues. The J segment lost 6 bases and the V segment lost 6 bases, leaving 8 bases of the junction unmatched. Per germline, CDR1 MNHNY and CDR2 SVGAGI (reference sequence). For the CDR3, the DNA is TGTGCCAGCAGCCAAAAGGGGGCACCTCAGCCCCAGCATTTT. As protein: CASSQKGAPQPQHF.

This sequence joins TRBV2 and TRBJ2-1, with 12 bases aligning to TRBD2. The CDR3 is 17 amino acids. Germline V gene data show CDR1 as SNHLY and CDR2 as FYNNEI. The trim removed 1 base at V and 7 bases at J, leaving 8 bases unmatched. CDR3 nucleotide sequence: TGTGCCAGCAGTGAAGAAGGGACTAGCGGGCTTAAAAATGAGCAGTTCTTC. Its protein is CASSEEGTSGLKNEQFF.

CDR3 amino acids: CASSQGWEETQYF. In DNA form, the CDR3 reads TGTGCCAGCAGCCAAGGGTGGGAAGAGACCCAGTACTTC. V gene TRBV3-1 combines with J gene TRBJ2-5; no firm D call. The CDR3 contains 13 residues. Trimming removed 1 base at V and 3 bases at J, with 6 bases between. Germline CDR1 LGHDT, CDR2 YNNKEL (reference sequence).

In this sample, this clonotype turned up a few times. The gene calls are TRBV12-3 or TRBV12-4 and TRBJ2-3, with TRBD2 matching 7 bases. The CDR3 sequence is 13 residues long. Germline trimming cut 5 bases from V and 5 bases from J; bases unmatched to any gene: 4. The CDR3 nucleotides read TGTGCCAGCAGTCGACTAGCAGGAGATACGCAGTATTTT. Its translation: CASSRLAGDTQYF.